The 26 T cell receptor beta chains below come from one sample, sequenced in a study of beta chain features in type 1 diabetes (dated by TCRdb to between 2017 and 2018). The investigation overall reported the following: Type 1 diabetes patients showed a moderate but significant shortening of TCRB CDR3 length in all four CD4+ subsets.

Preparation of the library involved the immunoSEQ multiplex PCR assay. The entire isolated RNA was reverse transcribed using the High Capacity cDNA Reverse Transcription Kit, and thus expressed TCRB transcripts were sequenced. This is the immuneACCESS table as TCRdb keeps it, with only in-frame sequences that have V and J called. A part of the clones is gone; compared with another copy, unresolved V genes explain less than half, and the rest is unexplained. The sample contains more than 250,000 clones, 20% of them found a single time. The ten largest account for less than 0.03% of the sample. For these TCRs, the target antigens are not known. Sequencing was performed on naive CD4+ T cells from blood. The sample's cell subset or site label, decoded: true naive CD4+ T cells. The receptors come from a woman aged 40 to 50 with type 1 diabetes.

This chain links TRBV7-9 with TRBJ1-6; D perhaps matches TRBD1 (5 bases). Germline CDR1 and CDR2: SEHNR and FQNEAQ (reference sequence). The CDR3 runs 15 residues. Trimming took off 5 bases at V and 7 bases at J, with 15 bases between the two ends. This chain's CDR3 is CASSGLTGGNSPLHF. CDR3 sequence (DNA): TGTGCCAGCAGCGGCTTGACGGGGGGAAATTCACCCCTCCACTTT. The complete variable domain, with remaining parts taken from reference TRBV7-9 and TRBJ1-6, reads DTGVSQNPRHKITKRGQNVTFRCDPISEHNRLYWYRQTLGQGPEFLTYFQNEAQLEKSRLLSDRFSAERPKGSFSTLEIQRTEQGDSAMYLCASSGLTGGNSPLHFGNGTRLTVT.

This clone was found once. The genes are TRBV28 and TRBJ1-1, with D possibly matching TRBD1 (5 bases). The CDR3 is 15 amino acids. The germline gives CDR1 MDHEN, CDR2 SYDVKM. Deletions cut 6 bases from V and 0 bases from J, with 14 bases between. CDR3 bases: TGTGCCAGCAGGCTGGACAATGGGGTGAACACTGAAGCTTTCTTT. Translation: CASRLDNGVNTEAFF. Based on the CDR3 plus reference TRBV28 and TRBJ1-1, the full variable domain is DVKVTQSSRYLVKRTGEKVFLECVQDMDHENMFWYRQDPGLGLRLIYFSYDVKMKEKGDIPEGYSVSREKKERFSLILESASTNQTSMYLCASRLDNGVNTEAFFGQGTRLTVV.

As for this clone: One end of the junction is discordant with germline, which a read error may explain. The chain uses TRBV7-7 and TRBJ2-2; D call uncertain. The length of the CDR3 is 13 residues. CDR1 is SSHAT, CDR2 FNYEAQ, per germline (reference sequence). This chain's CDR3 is CASSLGETGELFF. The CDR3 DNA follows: TGTGCTAGCAGCTTAGGAGAAACCGGGGAGCTGTTTTTT.

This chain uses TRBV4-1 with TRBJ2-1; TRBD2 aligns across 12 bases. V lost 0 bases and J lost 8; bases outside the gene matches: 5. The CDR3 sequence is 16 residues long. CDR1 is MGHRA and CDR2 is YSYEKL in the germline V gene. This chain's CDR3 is CASSQDPSGGVYEQFF. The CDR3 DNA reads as TGCGCCAGCAGCCAAGACCCTAGCGGGGGGGTATATGAGCAGTTCTTC.

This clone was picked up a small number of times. CDR3 bases: TGTGCCATCAGCCCTTCGGGAGGCCTTGCAACTAATGAAAAACTGTTTTTT. It is translated as CAISPSGGLATNEKLFF. This chain uses TRBV10-3 with TRBJ1-4; D gene ambiguous. Germline V gives CDR1 ENHRY, CDR2 SYGVKD. The V gene lost 6 bases and the J gene lost 0 bases, with 17 bases spanning the gap. The CDR3 is 17 amino acids.

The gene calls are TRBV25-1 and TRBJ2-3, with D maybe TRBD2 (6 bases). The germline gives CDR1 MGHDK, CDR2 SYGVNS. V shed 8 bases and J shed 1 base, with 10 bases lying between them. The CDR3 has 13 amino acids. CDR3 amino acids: CASGVAGTDTQYF. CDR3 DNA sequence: TGTGCCAGCGGGGTAGCGGGCACAGATACGCAGTATTTT.

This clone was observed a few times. The DNA of the CDR3 is TGCAGCGGACAGGGTCAGTACGAGCAGTACTTC. Translated, it gives CSGQGQYEQYF. The V gene is TRBV29-1, the J gene TRBJ2-7, with 7 nucleotides matching TRBD1. J was trimmed by 4 bases and V by 7 bases; bases with no gene match: 4. Per the germline V gene, CDR1 is SQVTM and CDR2 is ANQGSEA. This CDR3 spans 11 amino acids.

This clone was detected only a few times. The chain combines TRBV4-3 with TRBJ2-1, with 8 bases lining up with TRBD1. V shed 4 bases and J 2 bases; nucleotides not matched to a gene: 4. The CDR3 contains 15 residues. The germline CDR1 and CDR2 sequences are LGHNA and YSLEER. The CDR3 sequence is CASSRGQGAYNEQFF. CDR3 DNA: TGCGCCAGCAGCCGTGGACAGGGTGCCTACAATGAGCAGTTCTTC.

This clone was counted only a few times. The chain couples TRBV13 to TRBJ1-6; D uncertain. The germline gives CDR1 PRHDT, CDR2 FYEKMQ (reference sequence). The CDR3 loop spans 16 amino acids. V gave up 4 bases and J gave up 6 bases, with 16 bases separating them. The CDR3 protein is CASSSPPGRLNSPLHF. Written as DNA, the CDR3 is TGTGCCAGCAGCTCCCCCCCTGGCAGGCTTAATTCACCCCTCCACTTT.

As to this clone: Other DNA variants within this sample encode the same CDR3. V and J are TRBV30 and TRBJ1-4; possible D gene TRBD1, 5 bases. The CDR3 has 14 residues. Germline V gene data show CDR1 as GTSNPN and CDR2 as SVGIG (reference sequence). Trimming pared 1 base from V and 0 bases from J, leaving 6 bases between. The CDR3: CAWSGTPTNEKLFF. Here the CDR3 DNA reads TGTGCCTGGAGTGGGACACCAACTAATGAAAAACTGTTTTTT.

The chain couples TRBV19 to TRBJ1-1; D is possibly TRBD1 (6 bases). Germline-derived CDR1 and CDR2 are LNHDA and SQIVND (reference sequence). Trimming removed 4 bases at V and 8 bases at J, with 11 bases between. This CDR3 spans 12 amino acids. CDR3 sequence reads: CASSTWTDEAFF. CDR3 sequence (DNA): TGTGCCAGTAGTACCTGGACAGACGAAGCTTTCTTT.

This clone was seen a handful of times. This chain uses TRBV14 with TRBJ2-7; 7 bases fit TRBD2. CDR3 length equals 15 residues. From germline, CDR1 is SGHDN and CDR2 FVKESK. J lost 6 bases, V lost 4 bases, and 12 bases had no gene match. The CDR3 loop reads CASSRAGRVAAEQYF. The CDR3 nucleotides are TGTGCCAGCAGCCGGGCGGGGAGGGTTGCCGCCGAGCAGTACTTC.

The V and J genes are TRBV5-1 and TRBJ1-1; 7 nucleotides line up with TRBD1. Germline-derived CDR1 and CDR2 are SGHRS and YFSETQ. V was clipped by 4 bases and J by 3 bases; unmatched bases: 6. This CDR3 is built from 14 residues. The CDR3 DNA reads TGCGCCAGCAGCCCCGGACAGGTGTACACTGAAGCTTTCTTT. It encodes CASSPGQVYTEAFF.

CDR3 loop: CASSQDGQGAVTEAFF. DNA of the CDR3: TGCGCCAGCAGCCAAGATGGTCAGGGGGCTGTCACTGAAGCTTTCTTT. The gene calls are TRBV4-3 and TRBJ1-1; the match to TRBD1 covers 8 bases. The CDR3 consists of 16 residues. The germline V gene has CDR1 LGHNA and CDR2 YSLEER. V gave up 0 bases and J gave up 4 bases; unmatched junction bases: 7.

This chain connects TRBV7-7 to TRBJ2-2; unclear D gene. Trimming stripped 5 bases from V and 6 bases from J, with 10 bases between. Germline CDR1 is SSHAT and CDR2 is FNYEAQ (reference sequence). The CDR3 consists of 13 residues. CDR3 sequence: CASSPVFAGELFF. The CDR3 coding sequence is TGTGCCAGCAGCCCCGTTTTTGCCGGGGAGCTGTTTTTT.

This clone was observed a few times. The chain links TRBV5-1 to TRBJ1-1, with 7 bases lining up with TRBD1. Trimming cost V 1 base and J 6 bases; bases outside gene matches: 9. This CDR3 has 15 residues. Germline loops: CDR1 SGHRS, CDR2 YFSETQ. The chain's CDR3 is CASSLSPGGGSEAFF. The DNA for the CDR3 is TGCGCCAGCAGCTTGTCCCCCGGAGGGGGCTCTGAAGCTTTCTTT.

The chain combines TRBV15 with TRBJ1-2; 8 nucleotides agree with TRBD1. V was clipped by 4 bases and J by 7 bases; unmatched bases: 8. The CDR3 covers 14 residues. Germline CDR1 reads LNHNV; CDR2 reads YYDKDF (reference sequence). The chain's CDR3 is CATSNYGTGGGYTF. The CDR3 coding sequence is TGTGCCACCAGCAACTACGGGACAGGAGGTGGCTACACCTTC.

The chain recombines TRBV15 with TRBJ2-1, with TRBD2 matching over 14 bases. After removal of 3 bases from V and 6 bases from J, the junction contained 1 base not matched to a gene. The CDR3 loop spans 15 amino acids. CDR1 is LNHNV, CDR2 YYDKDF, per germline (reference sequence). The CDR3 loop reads CATSRTSGRANEQFF. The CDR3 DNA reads TGTGCCACCAGCAGGACTAGCGGGAGGGCCAATGAGCAGTTCTTC.

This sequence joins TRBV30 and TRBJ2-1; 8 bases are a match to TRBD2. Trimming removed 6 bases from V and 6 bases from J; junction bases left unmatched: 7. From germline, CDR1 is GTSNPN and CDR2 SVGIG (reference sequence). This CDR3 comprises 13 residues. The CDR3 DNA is TGTGCCTGCACAGGCGCGGGGGGCAATGAGCAGTTCTTC. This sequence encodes CACTGAGGNEQFF.

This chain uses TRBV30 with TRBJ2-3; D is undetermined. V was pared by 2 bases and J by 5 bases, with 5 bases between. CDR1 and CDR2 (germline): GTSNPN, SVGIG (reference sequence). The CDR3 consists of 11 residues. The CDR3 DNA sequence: TGTGCCTGGAGTTGGCTAGATACGCAGTATTTT. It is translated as CAWSWLDTQYF.

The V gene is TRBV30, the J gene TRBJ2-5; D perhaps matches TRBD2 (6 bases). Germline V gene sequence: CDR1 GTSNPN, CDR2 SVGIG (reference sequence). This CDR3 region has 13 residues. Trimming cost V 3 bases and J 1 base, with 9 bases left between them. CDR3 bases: TGTGCCTGGAGGGGAGGTCTCCAAGAGACCCAGTACTTC. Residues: CAWRGGLQETQYF.

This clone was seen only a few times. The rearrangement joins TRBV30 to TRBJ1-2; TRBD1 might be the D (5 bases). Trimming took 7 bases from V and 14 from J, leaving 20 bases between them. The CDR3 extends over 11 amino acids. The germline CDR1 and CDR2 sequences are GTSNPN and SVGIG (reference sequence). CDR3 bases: TGTGCCTTAAGACAGCTACCGAGTTCGACCTTC. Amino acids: CALRQLPSSTF.

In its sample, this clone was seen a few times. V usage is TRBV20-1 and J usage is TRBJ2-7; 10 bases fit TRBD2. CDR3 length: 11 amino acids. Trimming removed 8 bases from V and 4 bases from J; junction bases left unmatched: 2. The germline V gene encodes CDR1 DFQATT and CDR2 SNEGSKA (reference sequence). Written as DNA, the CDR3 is TGCAGTAGGACTAGCGGATACGAGCAGTACTTC. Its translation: CSRTSGYEQYF.

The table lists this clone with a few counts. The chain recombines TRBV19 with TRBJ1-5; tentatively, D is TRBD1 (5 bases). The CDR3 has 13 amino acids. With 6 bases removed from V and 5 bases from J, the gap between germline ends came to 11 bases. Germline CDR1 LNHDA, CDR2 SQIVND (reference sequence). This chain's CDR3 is CASSIQVDQPQHF. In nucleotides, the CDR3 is TGTGCCAGTAGCATACAGGTGGATCAGCCCCAGCATTTT.

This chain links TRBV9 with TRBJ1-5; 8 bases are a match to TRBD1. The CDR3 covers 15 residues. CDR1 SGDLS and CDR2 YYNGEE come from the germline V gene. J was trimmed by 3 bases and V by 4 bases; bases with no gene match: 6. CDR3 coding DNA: TGTGCCAGCAGCCAGACAGGGGACTTCAATCAGCCCCAGCATTTT. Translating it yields CASSQTGDFNQPQHF.

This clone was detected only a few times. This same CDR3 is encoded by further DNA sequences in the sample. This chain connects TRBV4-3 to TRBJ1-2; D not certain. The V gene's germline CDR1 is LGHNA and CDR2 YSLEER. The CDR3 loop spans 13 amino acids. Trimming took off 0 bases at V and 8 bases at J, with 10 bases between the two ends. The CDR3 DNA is TGCGCCAGCAGCCAAGATCGGCGGGGAGGCTACACCTTC. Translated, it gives CASSQDRRGGYTF.